A single sample is the source of the 7 T cell receptor beta chains below, sequenced in a study of CD8 T cells in ankylosing spondylitis. MiXCR, applied by TCRdb to the 5' RACE reads, yields one record per CDR3 protein. The sample consists of 150,000 to 200,000 distinct CDR3 sequences, over 15% of them appearing once. The specimen sequenced was blood, either unsorted or a sorted T cell fraction (not recorded which). Source of these receptors: a male donor aged 10 to 35 with ankylosing spondylitis or in good health (not recorded which).

This clonotype was recorded many times. The V call is TRBV7-8, the J call TRBJ2-3; D gene uncertain. V shed 2 bases and J shed 6 bases, with 18 bases lying between them. This CDR3 comprises 16 residues. Germline V gene lookup returns CDR1 SGHVS and CDR2 FQNEAQ. The CDR3 nucleotides read TGTGCCAGCAGCTTAAACATTATACGCTTTCCGGATACGCAGTATTTT. Protein: CASSLNIIRFPDTQYF.

The V call is TRBV5-1, the J call TRBJ2-1; TRBD1 agrees at 10 bases. From germline, CDR1 is SGHRS and CDR2 YFSETQ. With V trimmed by 7 bases and J by 3 bases, 4 bases remained unmatched. The length of the CDR3 is 14 residues. Here the CDR3 DNA reads TGCGCCAGCTTCCGGGACAGGGGCTACAATGAGCAGTTCTTC. Amino acid sequence: CASFRDRGYNEQFF.

This clonotype was counted ten times or more. The rearrangement joins TRBV12-3 or TRBV12-4 to TRBJ2-1; 10 nucleotides line up with TRBD1. V lost 5 bases, J lost 2 bases, and 6 bases stayed unmatched. The CDR3 is 16 amino acids. CDR3 nucleotide sequence: TGTGCCAGCAGTCGACAGGGGGCCAAAACCTACAATGAGCAGTTCTTC. Translated: CASSRQGAKTYNEQFF.

In nucleotides, the CDR3 is TGTGCCAGCAGTACCGGACAGGGGTTGACCGGGGAGCTGTTTTTT. Amino acid sequence: CASSTGQGLTGELFF. This chain links TRBV27 with TRBJ2-2; 9 bases are shared with TRBD1. Germline V lookup: CDR1 MNHEY, CDR2 SMNVEV (reference sequence). The CDR3 has 15 amino acids. With V trimmed by 5 bases and J by 5 bases, 6 bases remained unmatched.

This chain connects TRBV5-6 to TRBJ2-2; D is undetermined. CDR3 length: 14 residues. From germline, CDR1 is SGHDT and CDR2 YYEEEE. V was cut by 6 bases and J by 5 bases, with 14 bases left in between. The CDR3 spells CASMGSLGTGELFF. In nucleotides, the CDR3 is TGTGCCAGCATGGGAAGTCTGGGGACCGGGGAGCTGTTTTTT.

This clonotype was observed many times. This chain's CDR3 is CATSRLGSVNEKLFF. The CDR3 DNA follows: TGTGCCACCAGCAGGCTGGGCTCAGTTAATGAAAAACTGTTTTTT. The chain has TRBV15 and TRBJ1-4; D uncertain. The V end lost 3 bases, the J end lost 4 bases, and 12 bases lay between the germline ends. The CDR3 runs 15 residues. CDR1 LNHNV and CDR2 YYDKDF come from the germline V gene (reference sequence).

This clonotype was seen repeatedly, ten times or more. This chain connects TRBV6-5 to TRBJ2-4; D might be TRBD1 or TRBD2, each matching 5 bases. The V gene lost 2 bases and the J gene lost 0 bases, with 8 bases spanning the gap. The germline gives CDR1 MNHEY, CDR2 SVGAGI. This CDR3 is 15 amino acids long. CDR3 sequence reads: CASSYDGGAKNIQYF. In DNA form, the CDR3 reads TGTGCCAGCAGTTACGATGGGGGAGCCAAAAACATTCAGTACTTC.